These 27 T cell receptor beta chains came from one sample sequenced in a study of cytomegalovirus exposure and HLA in healthy donors (dated 2017 in TCRdb). The library was made by the immunoSEQ multiplex PCR assay. For the multiplex PCR, a mixture combining 60 forward primers for TCR Vbeta segments and 13 reverse primers for TCR Jbeta segments was used. In TCRdb, the immuneACCESS table is reduced to in-frame sequences with V and J assigned. These tables do not hold every clone; where another copy was compared, an unresolved V gene accounts for under half, and the others remain unexplained. In all, the sample holds about 300,000 clones, and roughly 89% of those were seen once. Roughly 4% of the sample is held by the ten biggest clonotypes. Sequencing was done on a sample of PBMCs. The receptors stem from a man in his forties in good health and CMV-seropositive.

The rearrangement joins TRBV6-1 to TRBJ2-2; D is perhaps TRBD1 (5 bases). Trimming pared 0 bases from V and 4 bases from J, leaving 18 bases between. The CDR3 totals 18 residues. Per the germline V gene, CDR1 is MNHNS and CDR2 is SASEGT. The DNA for the CDR3 is TGTGCCAGCAGTGAAGCGCTTCTTAGTAGGACACCCACCGGGGAGCTGTTTTTT. Its protein product is CASSEALLSRTPTGELFF.

The rearrangement joins TRBV27 to TRBJ2-6, with 12 bases identical to TRBD1. Germline trimming cut 6 bases from V and 2 bases from J; bases unmatched to any gene: 11. CDR3 length equals 19 residues. Germline V gene sequence: CDR1 MNHEY, CDR2 SMNVEV (reference sequence). The CDR3 reads CASRVGQGARGPGANVLTF. For the CDR3, the DNA is TGTGCCAGCAGAGTGGGACAGGGGGCACGAGGGCCTGGGGCCAACGTCCTGACTTTC.

The chain employs TRBV18 and TRBJ2-7, with TRBD1 as a possible D gene (6 bases). The CDR3 totals 14 residues. Germline values: CDR1 KGHSH, CDR2 LQKENI. Trimming took off 3 bases at V and 6 bases at J, with 15 bases between the two ends. This CDR3 is CASSPENRQAEQYF. CDR3 DNA sequence: TGTGCCAGCTCACCCGAAAATAGACAGGCCGAGCAGTACTTC.

The rearrangement links TRBV7-2 to TRBJ2-7; unclear D gene. Germline V CDR1 and CDR2: SGHTA, FQGNSA. Trimming pared 5 bases from V and 2 bases from J, leaving 19 bases between. There are 16 residues in the CDR3. The CDR3 protein is CASSHPMIERAYEQYF. DNA of the CDR3: TGTGCCAGCAGCCACCCCATGATTGAGAGAGCCTACGAGCAGTACTTC. Filled out from reference TRBV7-2 and TRBJ2-7, the complete variable domain reads GAGVSQSPSNKVTEKGKDVELRCDPISGHTALYWYRQSLGQGLEFLIYFQGNSAPDKSGLPSDRFSAERTGGSVSTLTIQRTQQEDSAVYLCASSHPMIERAYEQYFGPGTRLTVT.

The chain recombines TRBV18 with TRBJ2-7; maybe TRBD2 (6 bases). Germline values: CDR1 KGHSH, CDR2 LQKENI. Trimming cost V 6 bases and J 3 bases, with 21 bases left between them. This CDR3 is built from 16 residues. The CDR3 reads CASSLAWGPLSYEQYF. CDR3 bases: TGTGCCAGCTCCCTAGCGTGGGGCCCCCTCAGCTACGAGCAGTACTTC.

The chain is built from TRBV27 and TRBJ2-5; TRBD1 aligns across 9 bases. Per germline, CDR1 MNHEY and CDR2 SMNVEV (reference sequence). The CDR3 is 16 residues long. The J segment lost 5 bases and the V segment lost 0 bases, leaving 7 bases of the junction unmatched. The CDR3 here is CASSLSSGTGRETQYF. As DNA, the CDR3 is TGTGCCAGCAGTTTATCGTCAGGGACAGGGCGGGAGACCCAGTACTTC.

The chain is built from TRBV7-2 and TRBJ2-2; D call uncertain. The CDR3 is 13 residues long. Trimming pared 8 bases from V and 5 bases from J, leaving 12 bases between. CDR1 is SGHTA, CDR2 FQGNSA, per germline. CDR3 sequence (DNA): TGTGCCAGCGGTTCAGGATTTACCGGGGAGCTGTTTTTT. It is translated as CASGSGFTGELFF.

The J gene is TRBJ1-5, the V gene TRBV30; maybe TRBD1 (6 bases). This CDR3 contains 14 residues. Trimming removed 0 bases at V and 2 bases at J, with 8 bases between. Germline loops: CDR1 GTSNPN, CDR2 SVGIG (reference sequence). The CDR3 reads CAWSVGGGNQPQHF. The CDR3 DNA reads TGTGCCTGGAGTGTAGGGGGGGGCAATCAGCCCCAGCATTTT. The full variable domain, completed using reference TRBV30 and TRBJ1-5, is SQTIHQWPATLVQPVGSPLSLECTVEGTSNPNLYWYRQAAGRGLQLLFYSVGIGQISSEVPQNLSASRPQDRQFILSSKKLLLSDSGFYLCAWSVGGGNQPQHFGDGTRLSIL.

The chain is built from TRBV28 and TRBJ2-2, with D possibly TRBD2 on 5 matching bases. Trimming took 7 bases from V and 3 from J, leaving 21 bases between them. Germline values: CDR1 MDHEN, CDR2 SYDVKM. This CDR3 is built from 17 residues. The CDR3 is CASNPLTRGRDTGELFF. The DNA for the CDR3 is TGTGCCAGCAACCCCCTGACCCGGGGTAGGGACACCGGGGAGCTGTTTTTT.

This clone was recorded once. V is TRBV28 and J is TRBJ2-3; D remains ambiguous. With 2 bases removed from V and 1 base from J, the gap between germline ends came to 16 bases. CDR1 and CDR2 from the germline V gene are MDHEN and SYDVKM. The CDR3 consists of 17 residues. The CDR3 DNA reads as TGTGCCAGCAGTTTAGTTAGAGGTTTAGTGGGCACAGATACGCAGTATTTT. Translated: CASSLVRGLVGTDTQYF.

The genes are TRBV27 and TRBJ2-1, with 8 bases lining up with TRBD2. V lost 5 bases to trimming and J lost 6 bases; unmatched junction nucleotides: 9. Germline lookup yields CDR1 MNHEY and CDR2 SMNVEV (reference sequence). The CDR3 has 15 residues. CDR3 nucleotides: TGTGCCAGCAGTCCAATAGCGGGATCCCCCAATGAGCAGTTCTTC. Its translation is CASSPIAGSPNEQFF.

Concerning this clone: A junction boundary mismatches the germline segment, possibly from a read error. The rearrangement links TRBV7-9 to TRBJ2-7; TRBD2 matches at 8 bases. The CDR3 totals 15 residues. CDR1 is SEHNR, CDR2 FQNEAQ, per germline (reference sequence). The CDR3 sequence: CSSSLEGAGAYEQYF. DNA of the CDR3: TGTTCCAGCAGCTTAGAGGGAGCGGGGGCCTACGAGCAGTACTTC.

V gene TRBV4-1 combines with J gene TRBJ2-1, with D perhaps matching TRBD2 (6 bases). V shed 1 base and J shed 6 bases, with 13 bases lying between them. The CDR3 is made up of 15 amino acids. Germline V lookup: CDR1 MGHRA, CDR2 YSYEKL. The CDR3 loop is CASSQGPETSNEQFF. CDR3 bases: TGCGCCAGCAGCCAAGGCCCAGAGACTAGCAATGAGCAGTTCTTC.

The chain joins TRBV2 to TRBJ1-2, with D hard to call. Germline-derived CDR1 and CDR2 are SNHLY and FYNNEI. V was clipped by 4 bases and J by 0 bases, with 12 bases between them. This CDR3 contains 15 residues. Written as DNA, the CDR3 is TGTGCCAGCAGTGCGATACAGAGTTCTAACTATGGCTACACCTTC. Its protein product is CASSAIQSSNYGYTF.

V and J are TRBV7-3 and TRBJ2-3; 9 positions agree with TRBD1. CDR1 and CDR2 (germline): SGHTA, FQGTGA. CDR3 length equals 14 residues. J gave up 1 base and V 5 bases, and 1 base lay outside the gene matches. The CDR3 coding sequence is TGTGCCAGCAGCCGGGACAGGGGCACAGATACGCAGTATTTT. This translates into CASSRDRGTDTQYF.

The rearrangement uses TRBV19 and TRBJ2-2, with 11 bases lining up with TRBD2. V lost 3 bases to trimming and J lost 2 bases; unmatched junction nucleotides: 14. The germline gives CDR1 LNHDA, CDR2 SQIVND (reference sequence). The CDR3 extends over 20 amino acids. CDR3 in amino acids: CASSILAFNSGRANTGELFF. The CDR3 region has the DNA TGTGCCAGTAGTATCTTAGCCTTCAATAGCGGGAGGGCCAACACCGGGGAGCTGTTTTTT.

Of note for this clone: At one of its ends the junction is not consistent with the germline gene, which may arise from a read error. V and J are TRBV7-7 and TRBJ2-7; a weak D match, TRBD1 (5 bases). The CDR3 is 15 amino acids. Germline V CDR1 and CDR2: SSHAT, FNYEAQ (reference sequence). The CDR3 region has the DNA TGTGCTAGCAGCTTAGGCCCAGGGTCCCCCTACGAGCAGTACTTC. This encodes CASSLGPGSPYEQYF.

The rearrangement joins TRBV19 to TRBJ1-5; 8 bases align to TRBD1. The CDR3 extends over 14 amino acids. Germline V gene sequence: CDR1 LNHDA, CDR2 SQIVND (reference sequence). V lost 5 bases and J lost 4; bases outside the gene matches: 4. The DNA for the CDR3 is TGTGCCAGTAGTGTCGACAGGGGAAATCAGCCCCAGCATTTT. It encodes CASSVDRGNQPQHF.

The table lists this clone with a count of one. The chain carries TRBV27 and TRBJ1-5; D not resolved. The CDR3 extends over 12 amino acids. The ends were cut back, 5 bases at V and 7 bases at J, with 9 bases in the middle. Germline V gene data show CDR1 as MNHEY and CDR2 as SMNVEV (reference sequence). Here the CDR3 reads CASSRTGQPQHF. The CDR3 DNA is TGTGCCAGCAGTCGAACGGGGCAGCCCCAGCATTTT.

The CDR3 sequence: CASKGTSGREIREQYF. CDR3 DNA: TGTGCCAGTAAGGGGACTAGCGGGAGAGAGATTCGAGAGCAGTACTTC. The J gene is TRBJ2-7, the V gene TRBV19; TRBD2 matches 14 bases. CDR3 length equals 16 residues. J was trimmed by 7 bases and V by 7 bases; bases with no gene match: 12. Germline values: CDR1 LNHDA, CDR2 SQIVND (reference sequence).

The chain is built from TRBV7-8 and TRBJ2-2, with TRBD1 identical over 7 bases. This CDR3 spans 16 amino acids. With V trimmed by 5 bases and J by 10 bases, 16 bases remained unmatched. CDR1 and CDR2 from the germline V gene are SGHVS and FQNEAQ. CDR3 sequence: CASSPYRQGEEEELFF. The DNA of the CDR3 is TGTGCCAGCAGCCCATACAGACAGGGTGAAGAAGAGGAGCTGTTTTTT.

The rearrangement links TRBV27 to TRBJ2-7; D gene uncertain. V gave up 6 bases and J gave up 0 bases, with 12 bases separating them. This CDR3 comprises 14 residues. Germline CDR1 and CDR2: MNHEY and SMNVEV (reference sequence). CDR3 sequence (DNA): TGTGCCAGCAGCCCCTCCCCGAGCTCCTACGAGCAGTACTTC. This sequence encodes CASSPSPSSYEQYF.

CDR3 protein: CASSLTSGVNTGELFF. As DNA, the CDR3 is TGTGCCAGTAGTTTGACTAGCGGGGTGAACACCGGGGAGCTGTTTTTT. This chain connects TRBV19 to TRBJ2-2, with 11 positions matching TRBD2. CDR3 length equals 16 residues. CDR1 and CDR2 (germline): LNHDA, SQIVND (reference sequence). With 5 bases clipped from V and 1 base from J, the junction kept 3 bases outside the gene matches.

The DNA of the CDR3 is TGTGCCAGCAGCACAGAGGGACAGGGGTCCTACGAGCAGTACTTC. Its protein is CASSTEGQGSYEQYF. The chain couples TRBV6-5 to TRBJ2-7, with 10 bases lining up with TRBD1. Looked up from germline, CDR1 is MNHEY and CDR2 is SVGAGI. Unmatched junction bases numbered 6, after V lost 6 bases and J lost 1 base. This CDR3 has 15 amino acids.

This clone was seen a few times. The chain joins TRBV28 to TRBJ1-5; D ambiguous. This CDR3 is 14 amino acids long. V lost 3 bases, J lost 6 bases, and 12 bases lay in between. Germline V lookup: CDR1 MDHEN, CDR2 SYDVKM. The chain's CDR3 is CASSFGQFGQPQHF. For the CDR3, the DNA is TGTGCCAGCAGTTTCGGTCAATTCGGTCAGCCCCAGCATTTT.

This chain uses TRBV28 with TRBJ1-2; no definite D call. V was cut by 4 bases and J by 4 bases, with 10 bases left in between. CDR1 is MDHEN and CDR2 is SYDVKM in the germline V gene. The CDR3 has 13 amino acids. The chain's CDR3 is CASSSSRPYGYTF. CDR3 DNA: TGTGCCAGCAGTTCTAGTCGGCCCTATGGCTACACCTTC.

The V call is TRBV27, the J call TRBJ2-2; TRBD2 agrees at 10 bases. Losses at the gene ends were 7 bases for V and 1 base for J; bases not matched to a gene: 9. The CDR3 is made up of 17 amino acids. Germline V gene data show CDR1 as MNHEY and CDR2 as SMNVEV (reference sequence). In nucleotides, the CDR3 is TGTGCCAGCACCCTTGCTAGCGGGAGCAGGAACACCGGGGAGCTGTTTTTT. This gives the protein CASTLASGSRNTGELFF.